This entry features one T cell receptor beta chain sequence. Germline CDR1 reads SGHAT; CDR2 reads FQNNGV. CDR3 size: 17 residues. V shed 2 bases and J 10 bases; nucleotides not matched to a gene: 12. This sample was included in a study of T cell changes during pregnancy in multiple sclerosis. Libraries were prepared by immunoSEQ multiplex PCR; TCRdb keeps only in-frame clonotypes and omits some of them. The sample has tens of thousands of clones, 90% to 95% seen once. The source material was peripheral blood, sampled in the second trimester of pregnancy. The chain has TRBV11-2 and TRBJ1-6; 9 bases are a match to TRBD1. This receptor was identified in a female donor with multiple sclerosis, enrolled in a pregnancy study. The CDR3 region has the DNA TGTGCCAGCAGCTTATATCCCCTCGGACAGGGGTCATCACCCCTCCACTTT. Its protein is CASSLYPLGQGSSPLHF.